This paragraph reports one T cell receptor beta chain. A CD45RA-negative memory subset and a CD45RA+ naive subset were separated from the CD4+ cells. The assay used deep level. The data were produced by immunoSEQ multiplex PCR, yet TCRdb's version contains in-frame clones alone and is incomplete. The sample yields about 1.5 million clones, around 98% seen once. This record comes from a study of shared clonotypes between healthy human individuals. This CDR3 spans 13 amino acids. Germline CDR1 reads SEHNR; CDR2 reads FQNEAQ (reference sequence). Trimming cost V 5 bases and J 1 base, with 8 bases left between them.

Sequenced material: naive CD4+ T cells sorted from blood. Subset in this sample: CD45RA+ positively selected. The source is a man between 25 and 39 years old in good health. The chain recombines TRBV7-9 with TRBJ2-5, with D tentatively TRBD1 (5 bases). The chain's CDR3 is CASSERGQETQYF. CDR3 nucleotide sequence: TGTGCCAGCAGCGAAAGGGGCCAAGAGACCCAGTACTTC.